These 2 T cell receptor beta chains were sequenced from one sample in a study of blood T cells in healthy people across ages. A second about 7 to 11 cycle PCR used barcoded and J-beta primers. TCRdb reanalysed the 5' RACE reads using MiXCR and keeps one entry per CDR3 protein. The sample holds roughly 680,000 distinct CDR3 sequences, around 20% seen once. The sequenced sample was blood. Receptors were obtained from a man aged 70 or older in good health.

This rearrangement joins TRBV4-1 to TRBJ1-2; no clear D. The V gene's germline CDR1 is MGHRA and CDR2 YSYEKL. This CDR3 contains 15 residues. V lost 1 base to trimming and J lost 13 bases, with 22 bases between them. The CDR3 protein is CASSQVPTGTQLSTF. CDR3 nucleotides: TGCGCCAGCAGCCAAGTCCCCACGGGCACGCAGTTGAGCACCTTC.

The rearrangement joins TRBV20-1 to TRBJ2-7; 9 positions agree with TRBD1. Germline-derived CDR1 and CDR2 are DFQATT and SNEGSKA (reference sequence). V was pared by 6 bases and J by 6 bases, with 9 bases of the junction left unmatched. The CDR3 has 13 amino acids. The CDR3 sequence is CSAELGQGFEQYF. CDR3 nucleotides: TGCAGTGCCGAGTTGGGACAGGGATTCGAGCAGTACTTC.